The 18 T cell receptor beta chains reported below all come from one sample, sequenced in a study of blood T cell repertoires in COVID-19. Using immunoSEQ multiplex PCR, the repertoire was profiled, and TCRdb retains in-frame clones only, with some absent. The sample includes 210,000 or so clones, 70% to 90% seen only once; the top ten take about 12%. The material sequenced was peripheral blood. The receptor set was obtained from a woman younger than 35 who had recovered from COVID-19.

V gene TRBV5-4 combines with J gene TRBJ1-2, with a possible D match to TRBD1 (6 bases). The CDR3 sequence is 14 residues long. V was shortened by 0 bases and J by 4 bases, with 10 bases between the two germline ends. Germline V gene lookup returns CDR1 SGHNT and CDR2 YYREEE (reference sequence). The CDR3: CASSLDRDGYGYTF. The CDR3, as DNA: TGTGCCAGCAGCTTGGACAGGGACGGCTATGGCTACACCTTC.

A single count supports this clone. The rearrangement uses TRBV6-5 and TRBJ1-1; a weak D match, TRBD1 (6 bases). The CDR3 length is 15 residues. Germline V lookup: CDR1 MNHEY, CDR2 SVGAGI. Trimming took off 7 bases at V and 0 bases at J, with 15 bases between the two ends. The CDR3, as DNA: TGTGCCAGCATCCCGGGACATTTCATGAACACTGAAGCTTTCTTT. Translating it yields CASIPGHFMNTEAFF.

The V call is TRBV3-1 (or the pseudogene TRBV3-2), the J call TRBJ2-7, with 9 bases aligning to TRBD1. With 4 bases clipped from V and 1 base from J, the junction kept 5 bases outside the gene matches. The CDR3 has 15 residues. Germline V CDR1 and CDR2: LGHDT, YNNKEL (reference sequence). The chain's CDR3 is CASSPRTGESYEQYF. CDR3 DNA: TGTGCCAGCAGCCCTAGGACAGGGGAGTCCTACGAGCAGTACTTC.

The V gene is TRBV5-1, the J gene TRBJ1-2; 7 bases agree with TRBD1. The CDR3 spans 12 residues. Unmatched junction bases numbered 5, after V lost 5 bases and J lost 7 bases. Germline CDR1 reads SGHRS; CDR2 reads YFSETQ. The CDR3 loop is CASRRTGAGYTF. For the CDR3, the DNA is TGCGCCAGCAGGAGGACAGGCGCTGGCTACACCTTC.

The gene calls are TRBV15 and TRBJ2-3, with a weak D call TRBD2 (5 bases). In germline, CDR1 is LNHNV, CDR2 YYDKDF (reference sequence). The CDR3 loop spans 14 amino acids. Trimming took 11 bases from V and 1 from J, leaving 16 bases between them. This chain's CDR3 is CASSPAEGTDTQYF. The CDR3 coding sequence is TGTGCCTCGTCCCCGGCGGAGGGCACAGATACGCAGTATTTT.

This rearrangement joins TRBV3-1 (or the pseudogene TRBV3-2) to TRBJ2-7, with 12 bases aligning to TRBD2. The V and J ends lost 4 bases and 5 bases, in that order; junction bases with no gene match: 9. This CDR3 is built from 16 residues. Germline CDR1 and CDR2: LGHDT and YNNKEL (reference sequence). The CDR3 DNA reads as TGTGCCAGCAGCCCCCCACTAGCGGGAGGTTACGACGAGCAGTACTTC. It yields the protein CASSPPLAGGYDEQYF.

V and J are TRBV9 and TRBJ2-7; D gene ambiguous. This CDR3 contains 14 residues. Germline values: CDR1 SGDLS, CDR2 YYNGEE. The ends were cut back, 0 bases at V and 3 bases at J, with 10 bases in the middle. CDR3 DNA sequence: TGTGCCAGCAGCGTAGGTTCTCAGAACTACGAGCAGTACTTC. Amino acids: CASSVGSQNYEQYF.

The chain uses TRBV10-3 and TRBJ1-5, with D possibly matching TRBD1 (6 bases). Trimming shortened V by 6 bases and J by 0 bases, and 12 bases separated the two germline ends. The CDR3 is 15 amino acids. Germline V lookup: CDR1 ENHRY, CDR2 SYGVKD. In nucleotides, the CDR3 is TGTGCCATCAGCCGAGGGACACCTAGCAATCAGCCCCAGCATTTT. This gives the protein CAISRGTPSNQPQHF.

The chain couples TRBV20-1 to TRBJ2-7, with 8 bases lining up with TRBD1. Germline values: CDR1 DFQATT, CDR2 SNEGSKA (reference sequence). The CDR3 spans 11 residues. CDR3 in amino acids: CSVDRVTEQYF. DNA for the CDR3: TGCAGCGTGGACAGGGTAACGGAGCAGTACTTC.

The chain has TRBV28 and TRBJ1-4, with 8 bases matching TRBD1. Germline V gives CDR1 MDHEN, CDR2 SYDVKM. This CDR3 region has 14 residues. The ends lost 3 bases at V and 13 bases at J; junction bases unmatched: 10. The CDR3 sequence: CASSFSGQVDVLFF. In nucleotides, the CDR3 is TGTGCCAGCAGTTTTTCGGGACAGGTGGACGTACTGTTTTTT.

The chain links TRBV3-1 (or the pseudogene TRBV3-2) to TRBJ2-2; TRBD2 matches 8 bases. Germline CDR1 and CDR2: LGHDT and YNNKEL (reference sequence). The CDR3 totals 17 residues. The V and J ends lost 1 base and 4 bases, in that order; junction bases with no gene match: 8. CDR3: CASSQVSGRGSTGELFF. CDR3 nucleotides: TGTGCCAGCAGCCAAGTGAGCGGGAGAGGAAGCACCGGGGAGCTGTTTTTT.

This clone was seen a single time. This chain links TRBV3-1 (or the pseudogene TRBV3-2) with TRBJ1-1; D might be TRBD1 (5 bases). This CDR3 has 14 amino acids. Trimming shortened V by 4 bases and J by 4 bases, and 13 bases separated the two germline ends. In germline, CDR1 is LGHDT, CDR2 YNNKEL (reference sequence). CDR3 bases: TGTGCCAGCAGCCCGGCAGGGCGGGGCACTGAAGCTTTCTTT. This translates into CASSPAGRGTEAFF.

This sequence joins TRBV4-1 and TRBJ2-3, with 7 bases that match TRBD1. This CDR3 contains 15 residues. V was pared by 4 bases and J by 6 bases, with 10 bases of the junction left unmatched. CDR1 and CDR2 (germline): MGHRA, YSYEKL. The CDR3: CASSPTGVQSDTQYF. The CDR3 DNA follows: TGCGCCAGCAGCCCTACAGGGGTCCAATCGGATACGCAGTATTTT.

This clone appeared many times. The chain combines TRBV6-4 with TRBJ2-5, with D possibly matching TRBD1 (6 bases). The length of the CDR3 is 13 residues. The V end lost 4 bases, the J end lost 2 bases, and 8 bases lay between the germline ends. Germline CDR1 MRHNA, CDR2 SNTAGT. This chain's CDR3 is CASSAGTQETQYF. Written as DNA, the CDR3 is TGTGCCAGCAGTGCCGGGACACAAGAGACCCAGTACTTC.

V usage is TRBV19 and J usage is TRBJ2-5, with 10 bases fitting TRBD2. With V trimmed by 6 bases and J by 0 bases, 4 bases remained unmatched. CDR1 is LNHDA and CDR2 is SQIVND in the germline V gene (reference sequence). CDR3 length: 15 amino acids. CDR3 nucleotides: TGTGCCAGTAGCCAACTAGCGGGGTACCAAGAGACCCAGTACTTC. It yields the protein CASSQLAGYQETQYF.

The CDR3 spells CAVESATYEQYF. As DNA, the CDR3 is TGTGCCGTCGAGAGCGCGACCTACGAGCAGTACTTC. The chain couples TRBV19 to TRBJ2-7; D ambiguous. V lost 11 bases to trimming and J lost 2 bases, with 13 bases between them. The CDR3 spans 12 residues. Germline values: CDR1 LNHDA, CDR2 SQIVND (reference sequence).

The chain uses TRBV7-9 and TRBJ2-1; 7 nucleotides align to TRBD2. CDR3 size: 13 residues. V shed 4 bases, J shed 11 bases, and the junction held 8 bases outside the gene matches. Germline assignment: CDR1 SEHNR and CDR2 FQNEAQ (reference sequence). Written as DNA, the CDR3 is TGTGCCAGCAGCTCATTTGCGGGGGTAAAGCAGTTCTTC. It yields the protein CASSSFAGVKQFF. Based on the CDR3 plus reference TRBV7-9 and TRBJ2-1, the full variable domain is DTGVSQNPRHKITKRGQNVTFRCDPISEHNRLYWYRQTLGQGPEFLTYFQNEAQLEKSRLLSDRFSAERPKGSFSTLEIQRTEQGDSAMYLCASSSFAGVKQFFGPGTRLTVL.

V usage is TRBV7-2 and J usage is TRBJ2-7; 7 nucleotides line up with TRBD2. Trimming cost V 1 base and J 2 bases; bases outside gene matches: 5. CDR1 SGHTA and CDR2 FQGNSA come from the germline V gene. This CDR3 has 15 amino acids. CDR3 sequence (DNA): TGTGCCAGCAGCTTAGGCGGGAGTGTTCCCTACGAGCAGTACTTC. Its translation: CASSLGGSVPYEQYF.